This T cell receptor (beta chain) appears in the sequencing data of a study of Ad26.COV2.S vaccination and SARS-CoV-2 variants. Stated treatment: roughly 19 received Ad26.COV2.S at low or high dose, single or two shots; 5 received placebo; per-sample allocation not given. Day 63 following the first vaccine or placebo injection was when the samples were taken. Libraries were prepared by immunoSEQ multiplex PCR; TCRdb keeps only in-frame clonotypes and omits some of them. The sample includes around 400,000 clones, around 82% of them seen just once. Germline values: CDR1 SGHAT, CDR2 FQNNGV. The CDR3 spans 11 residues. Trimming cost V 4 bases and J 8 bases, with 6 bases left between them.

This material consisted of peripheral blood, taken in a trial of Ad26.COV2.S vaccine versus placebo. The chain couples TRBV11-2 to TRBJ2-1; D is ambiguous. The clonotype was recovered from a person aged 18 to 65 who received the Ad26.COV2.S COVID-19 vaccine or a placebo. CDR3 protein: CASSYAYEQFF. The CDR3 DNA follows: TGTGCCAGCAGCTACGCATATGAGCAGTTCTTC. The whole variable domain, filled in from reference TRBV11-2 and TRBJ2-1, reads EAGVAQSPRYKIIEKRQSVAFWCNPISGHATLYWYQQILGQGPKLLIQFQNNGVVDDSQLPKDRFSAERLKGVDSTLKIQPAKLEDSAVYLCASSYAYEQFFGPGTRLTVL.